The next 6 T cell receptor beta chains were all read from a single sample in a study of T cells after yellow fever vaccination. TCRdb fed the 5' RACE reads into MiXCR, producing one record per CDR3 protein. Seen here are around 320,000 distinct CDR3 sequences, around 8.6% observed once, and the top ten hold about 3.7%. The sequencing used CD4+ T cells sorted from PBMCs, collected 5 days after the yellow fever booster vaccination. The receptors come from a man younger than 35 who received the YFV17D yellow fever vaccine.

This clonotype appeared a few times. The chain recombines TRBV28 with TRBJ1-3; no reliable D call. Looked up from germline, CDR1 is MDHEN and CDR2 is SYDVKM. The CDR3 consists of 10 residues. The V gene lost 8 bases and the J gene lost 6 bases, with 5 bases spanning the gap. Here the CDR3 DNA reads TGTGCCAGCGTTTCAAACACCATATATTTT. Protein: CASVSNTIYF. Full variable domain (missing parts from reference TRBV28 and TRBJ1-3): DVKVTQSSRYLVKRTGEKVFLECVQDMDHENMFWYRQDPGLGLRLIYFSYDVKMKEKGDIPEGYSVSREKKERFSLILESASTNQTSMYLCASVSNTIYFGEGSWLTVV.

In this sample, this clonotype turned up a few times. This sequence joins TRBV25-1 and TRBJ1-2, with D maybe TRBD1 (5 bases). Trimming took off 5 bases at V and 5 bases at J, with 18 bases between the two ends. This CDR3 comprises 15 residues. CDR1 is MGHDK, CDR2 SYGVNS, per germline. The CDR3 spells CASSPQQESVYGYTF. Here the CDR3 DNA reads TGTGCCAGCAGTCCCCAACAGGAGTCAGTTTATGGCTACACCTTC.

As regards this clonotype: The junction departs from the called germline gene at one end, perhaps through a read error. The V call is TRBV7-2, the J call TRBJ2-1; TRBD2 matches at 9 bases. Germline CDR1 reads SGHTA; CDR2 reads FQGNSA. The CDR3 consists of 15 residues. Here the CDR3 reads CASRLGLARYNEQFF. CDR3 DNA: TGTGCCAGCAGATTAGGACTAGCGAGATACAATGAGCAGTTCTTC.

This chain joins TRBV20-1 and TRBJ2-1, with TRBD1 identical over 7 bases. This CDR3 is built from 16 residues. Germline trimming cut 1 base from V and 3 bases from J; bases unmatched to any gene: 9. CDR1 DFQATT and CDR2 SNEGSKA come from the germline V gene (reference sequence). CDR3 loop: CSARVSVGTVYNEQFF. The CDR3 nucleotides read TGCAGTGCTAGAGTTTCCGTGGGGACAGTCTACAATGAGCAGTTCTTC.

This clonotype has more than one count but fewer than ten. The chain is built from TRBV3-1 and TRBJ1-2, with D unresolved. Germline assignment: CDR1 LGHDT and CDR2 YNNKEL (reference sequence). The CDR3 is 12 residues long. Trimming shortened V by 1 base and J by 8 bases, and 8 bases separated the two germline ends. CDR3 DNA: TGTGCCAGCAGCCAAGGTGAGGAAGGCTACACCTTC. Translated: CASSQGEEGYTF.

The sample holds a few counts of this clonotype. This sequence joins TRBV12-3 or TRBV12-4 and TRBJ2-3; TRBD2 agrees at 14 bases. Germline trimming cut 5 bases from V and 2 bases from J; bases unmatched to any gene: 6. The CDR3 runs 17 residues. CDR3 in amino acids: CASSTRTSGGPTDTQYF. For the CDR3, the DNA is TGTGCCAGCAGTACGAGGACTAGCGGGGGGCCCACAGATACGCAGTATTTT.